The next 16 T cell receptor beta chains were all read from a single sample in a study of cytomegalovirus exposure and HLA in healthy donors. Primers included in the PCR were 60 Vbeta and 13 Jbeta primers. TCRdb keeps only in-frame clones here, not all; method: immunoSEQ multiplex PCR. Of 150,000 or so clones listed, around 73% were seen once; the top ten hold roughly 1.7%. The sequencing input was PBMCs. These receptors were obtained from a woman between 18 and 29 years old in good health and CMV-seronegative.

This chain connects TRBV5-4 to TRBJ2-1; 7 positions match TRBD2. CDR1 is SGHNT and CDR2 is YYREEE in the germline V gene (reference sequence). Germline trimming cut 4 bases from V and 6 bases from J; bases unmatched to any gene: 10. The CDR3 is 15 residues long. CDR3 sequence reads: CASSPRLWGGNEQFF. The CDR3 DNA is TGTGCCAGCAGCCCCAGGTTGTGGGGGGGCAATGAGCAGTTCTTC.

The chain is built from TRBV28 and TRBJ1-1; possibly TRBD1 for D (5 bases). Germline-derived CDR1 and CDR2 are MDHEN and SYDVKM. The CDR3 is 17 residues long. Trimming removed 3 bases at V and 0 bases at J, with 17 bases between. CDR3 coding DNA: TGTGCCAGCAGTTTGGGGGTCGGGGGTGGTATGAACACTGAAGCTTTCTTT. Protein sequence: CASSLGVGGGMNTEAFF.

This clone was observed a few times. The rearrangement uses TRBV7-6 and TRBJ2-1, with 11 bases that match TRBD2. Germline V gene sequence: CDR1 SGHVS, CDR2 FNYEAQ. V was clipped by 5 bases and J by 3 bases; unmatched bases: 6. The length of the CDR3 is 16 residues. The CDR3 region has the DNA TGTGCCAGCAGCCAAACCGGGACTAGCGGCTACAATGAGCAGTTCTTC. Translation: CASSQTGTSGYNEQFF.

CDR3 DNA sequence: TGTGCCAGCAGTGAAGCCAAGCGACAGGGGTCAACCAACGTCCTGACTTTC. It is translated as CASSEAKRQGSTNVLTF. This chain links TRBV6-1 with TRBJ2-6, with 8 bases fitting TRBD1. The V gene end was trimmed by 0 bases and the J gene end by 8 bases; junction bases not matched to a gene: 9. In germline, CDR1 is MNHNS, CDR2 SASEGT. There are 17 residues in the CDR3.

In this sample, this clone turned up a few times. The DNA of the CDR3 is TGTGCCAGCAGTTTGACTAGCGGGGGTGCTAGCACAGATACGCAGTATTTT. The encoded protein is CASSLTSGGASTDTQYF. The chain recombines TRBV28 with TRBJ2-3, with TRBD2 identical over 12 bases. The germline V gene encodes CDR1 MDHEN and CDR2 SYDVKM. V lost 3 bases and J lost 0; bases outside the gene matches: 4. The CDR3 runs to 17 residues.

The chain combines TRBV28 with TRBJ1-4; D possibly corresponds to TRBD1 (6 bases). The CDR3 length is 16 residues. CDR1 and CDR2 (germline): MDHEN, SYDVKM. Trimming took 2 bases from V and 6 from J, leaving 16 bases between them. The CDR3 sequence is CASSLTTGPPDEKLFF. DNA of the CDR3: TGTGCCAGCAGTTTAACAACAGGGCCACCCGATGAAAAACTGTTTTTT.

The chain is built from TRBV6-5 and TRBJ2-3; the D gene is possibly TRBD1 (5 bases). This CDR3 region has 12 residues. Germline V gene data show CDR1 as MNHEY and CDR2 as SVGAGI. V was cut by 6 bases and J by 5 bases, with 9 bases left in between. As DNA, the CDR3 is TGTGCCAGCAGGGGGCTGGGAGATACGCAGTATTTT. As protein: CASRGLGDTQYF.

This clone was counted a few times. CDR3 sequence: CAWEASTDTQYF. Here the CDR3 DNA reads TGTGCCTGGGAAGCGAGCACAGATACGCAGTATTTT. This chain uses TRBV30 with TRBJ2-3; no clear D. This CDR3 spans 12 amino acids. V shed 5 bases and J shed 0 bases, with 6 bases lying between them. Per the germline V gene, CDR1 is GTSNPN and CDR2 is SVGIG (reference sequence).

This rearrangement joins TRBV6-6 to TRBJ2-7; 9 bases are shared with TRBD1. Per the germline V gene, CDR1 is MNHNY and CDR2 is SVGAGI (reference sequence). CDR3 length equals 14 residues. The V gene end was trimmed by 6 bases and the J gene end by 5 bases; junction bases not matched to a gene: 8. CDR3 loop: CASRGGQGEHEQYF. DNA of the CDR3: TGTGCCAGCAGGGGGGGACAGGGAGAGCACGAGCAGTACTTC.

This rearrangement joins TRBV5-1 to TRBJ1-6; D possibly corresponds to TRBD1 (6 bases). This CDR3 has 17 residues. Germline V lookup: CDR1 SGHRS, CDR2 YFSETQ. Trimming removed 2 bases from V and 9 bases from J, with 21 bases in between. The CDR3 here is CASSFRGSGENGSPLHF. Written as DNA, the CDR3 is TGCGCCAGCAGCTTCCGAGGTTCAGGGGAGAATGGTTCACCCCTCCACTTT.

The chain carries TRBV4-1 and TRBJ1-4; D perhaps matches TRBD1 (5 bases). There are 16 residues in the CDR3. Germline loops: CDR1 MGHRA, CDR2 YSYEKL. Trimming shortened V by 1 base and J by 8 bases, and 17 bases separated the two germline ends. This CDR3 is CASSQVIRQFGEKLFF. The CDR3 region has the DNA TGCGCCAGCAGCCAAGTAATAAGACAGTTTGGCGAAAAACTGTTTTTT.

This sequence joins TRBV6-5 and TRBJ2-3; TRBD1 matches at 7 bases. Germline CDR1 reads MNHEY; CDR2 reads SVGAGI. The CDR3 is made up of 15 amino acids. J gave up 4 bases and V 6 bases, and 10 bases lay outside the gene matches. This chain's CDR3 is CASRNPTGFPDTQYF. CDR3 DNA sequence: TGTGCCAGCAGGAACCCGACAGGGTTCCCAGATACGCAGTATTTT.

This clone was observed a handful of times. The chain is built from TRBV18 and TRBJ2-2; possible D gene TRBD2, 5 bases. From germline, CDR1 is KGHSH and CDR2 LQKENI. The CDR3 loop spans 14 amino acids. V was cut by 3 bases and J by 7 bases, with 12 bases left in between. CDR3 residues: CASSPREDGGELFF. The CDR3 nucleotides are TGTGCCAGCTCACCGAGGGAAGATGGCGGGGAGCTGTTTTTT.

This chain connects TRBV5-1 to TRBJ2-7, with D unresolved. CDR1 is SGHRS, CDR2 YFSETQ, per germline. This CDR3 region has 12 residues. Trimming removed 1 base at V and 3 bases at J, with 5 bases between. CDR3 DNA sequence: TGCGCCAGCAGCTTGTACAGCTACGAGCAGTACTTC. Translated, it gives CASSLYSYEQYF.

The chain carries TRBV7-9 and TRBJ2-1, with a tentative D call TRBD2 (5 bases). The germline CDR1 and CDR2 sequences are SEHNR and FQNEAQ (reference sequence). The CDR3 is made up of 12 amino acids. The ends were cut back, 6 bases at V and 12 bases at J, with 15 bases in the middle. In nucleotides, the CDR3 is TGTGCCAGCAGTCCTAGATTACTAGGGCAGTTCTTC. Amino acid sequence: CASSPRLLGQFF.

This clone was seen a few times. V is TRBV9 and J is TRBJ2-3; D may be TRBD2 (6 bases). V lost 0 bases and J 9 bases, leaving 11 bases between the germline ends. CDR3 size: 13 residues. In germline, CDR1 is SGDLS, CDR2 YYNGEE. The CDR3 loop reads CASSVEGGGTQYF. DNA for the CDR3: TGTGCCAGCAGCGTAGAGGGAGGAGGCACGCAGTATTTT. Drawing the rest from reference TRBV9 and TRBJ2-3, the complete variable domain is DSGVTQTPKHLITATGQRVTLRCSPRSGDLSVYWYQQSLDQGLQFLIQYYNGEERAKGNILERFSAQQFPDLHSELNLSSLELGDSALYFCASSVEGGGTQYFGPGTRLTVL.